The next 22 T cell receptor beta chains were all read from a single sample in a study of blood T cell repertoires in COVID-19. Generated by immunoSEQ multiplex PCR, the TCRdb table keeps only in-frame clones and is missing some. Of 130,000 to 150,000 clones in the sample, 85% to 90% are singletons; the top ten hold around 10%. Specimen: PBMCs or T cells enriched from blood (not recorded which). Receptors were obtained from a man in his 60s who had recovered from COVID-19.

This chain uses TRBV5-1 with TRBJ2-7; TRBD1 matches at 11 bases. CDR3 size: 16 residues. V lost 4 bases, J lost 6 bases, and 12 bases stayed unmatched. Germline CDR1 and CDR2: SGHRS and YFSETQ. The CDR3 bases are TGCGCCAGCAGCCCGGGGCACGGGACAGGGGGTCGCGAGCAGTACTTC. Translation: CASSPGHGTGGREQYF. Supplemented by reference TRBV5-1 and TRBJ2-7, the full variable domain reads KAGVTQTPRYLIKTRGQQVTLSCSPISGHRSVSWYQQTPGQGLQFLFEYFSETQRNKGNFPGRFSGRQFSNSRSEMNVSTLELGDSALYLCASSPGHGTGGREQYFGPGTRLTVT.

The chain employs TRBV5-4 and TRBJ2-7; 12 nucleotides align to TRBD2. The CDR3 is made up of 17 amino acids. The V segment lost 4 bases and the J segment 2 bases; nucleotides outside the gene matches: 10. The germline CDR1 and CDR2 sequences are SGHNT and YYREEE (reference sequence). In DNA, the CDR3 is TGTGCCAGCAGCCTATGGACTAGCGGGATCCCTCCCTACGAGCAGTACTTC. Residues: CASSLWTSGIPPYEQYF.

The V and J genes are TRBV28 and TRBJ2-2, with D possibly TRBD1 on 6 matching bases. Trimming stripped 4 bases from V and 5 bases from J, with 11 bases between. Germline CDR1 MDHEN, CDR2 SYDVKM. The CDR3 has 14 residues. This CDR3 reads CASSYGGLTGELFF. CDR3 coding DNA: TGTGCCAGCAGTTATGGGGGCCTGACCGGGGAGCTGTTTTTT.

The rearrangement uses TRBV3-1 (or the pseudogene TRBV3-2) and TRBJ2-5; a weak D match, TRBD2 (5 bases). Trimming took 5 bases from V and 5 from J, leaving 12 bases between them. This CDR3 is 13 amino acids long. CDR1 LGHDT and CDR2 YNNKEL come from the germline V gene (reference sequence). CDR3 sequence (DNA): TGTGCCAGCAGCTACGACGAGCGGGAGACCCAGTACTTC. It specifies CASSYDERETQYF.

This rearrangement joins TRBV6-5 to TRBJ2-2; 7 bases fit TRBD2. Germline V gene sequence: CDR1 MNHEY, CDR2 SVGAGI. This CDR3 is 14 amino acids long. Germline trimming cut 8 bases from V and 3 bases from J; bases unmatched to any gene: 6. This CDR3 reads CASGTGGDTGELFF. Written as DNA, the CDR3 is TGTGCCAGCGGGACGGGGGGTGACACCGGGGAGCTGTTTTTT.

This clone was detected once. The gene calls are TRBV27 and TRBJ2-7; D gene unclear. V lost 8 bases, J lost 5 bases, and 10 bases lay in between. Germline-derived CDR1 and CDR2 are MNHEY and SMNVEV (reference sequence). The CDR3 contains 11 residues. The CDR3 DNA is TGTGCCAGCCAAAACTCGGACGAGCAGTACTTC. It yields the protein CASQNSDEQYF.

The chain has TRBV27 and TRBJ2-7, with D perhaps matching TRBD2 (5 bases). The V end was cut by 6 bases, the J end by 3 bases, with 18 bases between. The CDR3 has 15 residues. The germline CDR1 and CDR2 sequences are MNHEY and SMNVEV (reference sequence). The CDR3, as DNA: TGTGCCAGCAGGCCGAAAGCTAGCAGAATCTACGAGCAGTACTTC. Protein product: CASRPKASRIYEQYF.

The chain recombines TRBV19 with TRBJ1-2; 7 bases fit TRBD1. The ends lost 6 bases at V and 0 bases at J; junction bases unmatched: 7. The length of the CDR3 is 15 residues. Germline-derived CDR1 and CDR2 are LNHDA and SQIVND (reference sequence). CDR3 DNA sequence: TGTGCCAGTAGAACTACCGGGACAGCTAACTATGGCTACACCTTC. Protein product: CASRTTGTANYGYTF. Variable domain in full (rest from reference TRBV19 and TRBJ1-2): DGGITQSPKYLFRKEGQNVTLSCEQNLNHDAMYWYRQDPGQGLRLIYYSQIVNDFQKGDIAEGYSVSREKKESFPLTVTSAQKNPTAFYLCASRTTGTANYGYTFGSGTRLTVV.

The chain has TRBV5-1 and TRBJ1-1; a possible D gene is TRBD1 (6 bases). The CDR3 runs to 14 residues. Germline CDR1 reads SGHRS; CDR2 reads YFSETQ. V gave up 2 bases and J gave up 4 bases, with 12 bases separating them. The CDR3 here is CASSLGGWGTEAFF. The DNA of the CDR3 is TGCGCCAGCAGCTTAGGGGGTTGGGGCACTGAAGCTTTCTTT.

The rearrangement joins TRBV10-1 to TRBJ2-2, with 8 positions matching TRBD1. Unmatched junction bases numbered 11, after V lost 5 bases and J lost 6 bases. The CDR3 has 16 residues. The V gene's germline CDR1 is WNHNN and CDR2 SYGVQD (reference sequence). As DNA, the CDR3 is TGCGCCAGCAGTTTGGACAGGGCGAGCTCCTCCGGGGAGCTGTTTTTT. This encodes CASSLDRASSSGELFF.

This CDR3 is CAIRANTEAFF. The CDR3, as DNA: TGTGCCATCAGGGCAAATACTGAAGCTTTCTTT. This chain connects TRBV10-3 to TRBJ1-1; D remains unclear. The CDR3 runs 11 residues. Trimming pared 6 bases from V and 5 bases from J, leaving 7 bases between. CDR1 is ENHRY, CDR2 SYGVKD, per germline.

The J gene is TRBJ2-7, the V gene TRBV7-9; D gene unclear. CDR1 SEHNR and CDR2 FQNEAQ come from the germline V gene (reference sequence). The CDR3 length is 16 residues. Between the trimmed V and J ends, which lost 5 bases and 2 bases, there was a span of 19 bases. The CDR3 loop reads CASSPLGTRLTYEQYF. CDR3 DNA sequence: TGTGCCAGCAGCCCCCTGGGCACCCGTTTAACCTACGAGCAGTACTTC.

V is TRBV2 and J is TRBJ1-2, with TRBD1 matching over 8 bases. V lost 10 bases, J lost 8 bases, and 9 bases stayed unmatched. The length of the CDR3 is 12 residues. In germline, CDR1 is SNHLY, CDR2 FYNNEI. The CDR3 here is CATPGGGLGYTF. The CDR3 bases are TGTGCCACCCCAGGGGGCGGGTTGGGCTACACCTTC.

The rearrangement joins TRBV7-9 to TRBJ2-2; D is perhaps TRBD1 (5 bases). The CDR3 is 16 amino acids. The germline V and J ends were trimmed by 2 bases and 4 bases, with 14 bases remaining between them. Germline V CDR1 and CDR2: SEHNR, FQNEAQ (reference sequence). The CDR3 here is CASSLKAGWVTGELFF. CDR3 DNA sequence: TGTGCCAGCAGCTTAAAAGCAGGGTGGGTCACCGGGGAGCTGTTTTTT. Full variable domain (outside the CDR3, taken from reference TRBV7-9 and TRBJ2-2): DTGVSQNPRHKITKRGQNVTFRCDPISEHNRLYWYRQTLGQGPEFLTYFQNEAQLEKSRLLSDRFSAERPKGSFSTLEIQRTEQGDSAMYLCASSLKAGWVTGELFFGEGSRLTVL.

Note on this clone: In the same sample, other DNA sequences code for this CDR3. The chain recombines TRBV5-4 with TRBJ2-3, with 11 nucleotides matching TRBD2. The CDR3 contains 15 residues. The V gene end was trimmed by 5 bases and the J gene end by 5 bases; junction bases not matched to a gene: 7. Germline V gives CDR1 SGHNT, CDR2 YYREEE (reference sequence). The CDR3 loop is CASSFSGGAEDTQYF. Written as DNA, the CDR3 is TGTGCCAGCAGTTTTAGCGGGGGGGCGGAAGATACGCAGTATTTT.

The CDR3 is CASGGQRNEKLFF. The CDR3, as DNA: TGTGCCAGCGGGGGACAGCGAAATGAAAAACTGTTTTTT. The V call is TRBV2, the J call TRBJ1-4; 7 nucleotides match TRBD1. The CDR3 runs 13 residues. From germline, CDR1 is SNHLY and CDR2 FYNNEI. V lost 8 bases to trimming and J lost 5 bases; unmatched junction nucleotides: 5.

DNA of the CDR3: TGTGCCAGCAGGGGCGGGAGATCATACGAGCAGTACTTC. This encodes CASRGGRSYEQYF. V and J are TRBV28 and TRBJ2-7; 7 nucleotides match TRBD2. The germline V gene has CDR1 MDHEN and CDR2 SYDVKM. The CDR3 spans 13 residues. V lost 6 bases and J lost 4; bases outside the gene matches: 6.

This chain uses TRBV5-5 with TRBJ1-4, with TRBD1 matching 9 bases. Germline assignment: CDR1 SGHKS and CDR2 YYEKEE (reference sequence). The CDR3 consists of 15 residues. J was trimmed by 8 bases and V by 0 bases; bases with no gene match: 5. The chain's CDR3 is CASSLAGQGNEKLFF. CDR3 coding DNA: TGTGCCAGCAGCTTGGCCGGACAGGGGAACGAAAAACTGTTTTTT.

The V gene is TRBV19, the J gene TRBJ2-7; 13 bases agree with TRBD2. The V and J ends lost 5 bases and 3 bases, in that order; junction bases with no gene match: 13. CDR1 and CDR2 from the germline V gene are LNHDA and SQIVND (reference sequence). The CDR3 is 18 residues long. In DNA form, the CDR3 reads TGTGCCAGTAGTCCCTCTGCACATCGGACTAGCGGGAGCTACGAGCAGTACTTC. Protein sequence: CASSPSAHRTSGSYEQYF.

This clone turned up a few times. The chain recombines TRBV29-1 with TRBJ2-7; no clear D. Germline values: CDR1 SQVTM, CDR2 ANQGSEA. With 6 bases removed from V and 0 bases from J, the gap between germline ends came to 9 bases. CDR3 size: 12 residues. The CDR3: CSVPRYSYEQYF. DNA of the CDR3: TGCAGCGTCCCCAGGTACTCCTACGAGCAGTACTTC.

This rearrangement joins TRBV6-2 or TRBV6-3 to TRBJ1-2; 7 bases are a match to TRBD1. Looked up from germline, CDR1 is MNHEY and CDR2 is SVGEGT. V trimming: 4 bases; J trimming: 8 bases; junction bases outside the gene matches: 13. CDR3 length equals 15 residues. CDR3 sequence: CASSSTGRRSGGYTF. CDR3 DNA sequence: TGTGCCAGCAGTTCGACAGGGAGACGTTCGGGCGGCTACACCTTC.

The J gene is TRBJ2-7, the V gene TRBV10-3; no reliable D call. Germline values: CDR1 ENHRY, CDR2 SYGVKD. Trimming cost V 0 bases and J 7 bases, with 4 bases left between them. The CDR3 spans 11 residues. For the CDR3, the DNA is TGTGCCATCAGTGAGTCGAGGGAGCAGTACTTC. Protein sequence: CAISESREQYF.